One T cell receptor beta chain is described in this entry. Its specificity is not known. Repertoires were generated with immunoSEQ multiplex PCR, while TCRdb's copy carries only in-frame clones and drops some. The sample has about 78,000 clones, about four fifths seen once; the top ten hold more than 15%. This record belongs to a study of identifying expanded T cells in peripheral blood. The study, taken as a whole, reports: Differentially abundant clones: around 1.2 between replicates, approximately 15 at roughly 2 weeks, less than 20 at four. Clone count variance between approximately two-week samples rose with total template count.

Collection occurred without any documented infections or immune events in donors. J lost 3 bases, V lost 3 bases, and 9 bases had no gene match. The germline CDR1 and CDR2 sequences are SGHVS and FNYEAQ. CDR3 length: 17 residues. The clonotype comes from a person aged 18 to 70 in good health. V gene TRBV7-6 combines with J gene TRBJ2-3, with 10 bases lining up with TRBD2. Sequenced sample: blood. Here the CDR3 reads CASSLMSSGSLTDTQYF. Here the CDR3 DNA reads TGTGCCAGCAGCTTGATGTCTAGCGGGAGTTTAACAGATACGCAGTATTTT. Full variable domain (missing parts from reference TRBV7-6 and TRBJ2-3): GAGVSQSPRYKVTKRGQDVALRCDPISGHVSLYWYRQALGQGPEFLTYFNYEAQQDKSGLPNDRFSAERPEGSISTLTIQRTEQRDSAMYRCASSLMSSGSLTDTQYFGPGTRLTVL.